The clone carrying this T cell receptor beta chain was recorded at least ten times. Antigen: not known. TCR beta CDR3 region amplification was performed from RNA transcripts. The HTBI primer set was used in a first-round RT-PCR of the TCR CDR3. TCRdb reanalysed the multiplex PCR reads using MiXCR and keeps one entry per CDR3 protein. The sample lists a few hundred thousand distinct CDR3 sequences, 35% to 50% seen once, with around two fifths in the top ten. The source of the sample is a study of T cells in Graves' hyperthyroidism and ophthalmopathy. Study-level findings and limits: Classification by a 13 V-J model distinguished ophthalmopathy from stable hyperthyroidism. Blood samples included most of the expanded thyroid clonotypes exceeding 0.001.

Patients showing uncontrolled infection, other autoimmune disease, pregnancy or lactation were ineligible. Clinical symptoms, serum thyroxine, TRAb, thyroid ultrasound and orbital computed tomography informed diagnoses. The length of the CDR3 is 13 residues. The V gene lost 7 bases and the J gene lost 1 base, with 11 bases spanning the gap. The sample consisted of peripheral blood or thyroid tissue (not recorded which). This chain links TRBV12-3 or TRBV12-4 with TRBJ2-7, with D perhaps matching TRBD1 or TRBD2 (5 bases each). The source is an adult woman with Graves' disease, either hyperthyroidism or ophthalmopathy (not recorded which). CDR3 in amino acids: CASTWDGSYEQYF. In nucleotides, the CDR3 is TGTGCCAGCACCTGGGACGGGTCCTACGAGCAGTACTTC.